The T cell receptor beta chain under discussion was sequenced for a study of control samples from healthy donors and cancer patients. The assay was immunoSEQ multiplex PCR, and TCRdb's table has in-frame clones only and misses some. This listing includes fewer than 250,000 clones. The material sequenced was blood. The sequence was obtained from a woman aged 25 to 39 in good health.

The chain's CDR3 is CATSLAGASSYEQYF. CDR3 sequence (DNA): TGTGCCACCAGTTTAGCGGGGGCTTCCTCCTACGAGCAGTACTTC. The chain carries TRBV24-1 and TRBJ2-7, with 9 nucleotides matching TRBD2. The junction had 5 bases not matched to a gene; V was cut back by 6 bases and J by 0 bases. Germline values: CDR1 KGHDR, CDR2 SFDVKD. The CDR3 runs 15 residues.